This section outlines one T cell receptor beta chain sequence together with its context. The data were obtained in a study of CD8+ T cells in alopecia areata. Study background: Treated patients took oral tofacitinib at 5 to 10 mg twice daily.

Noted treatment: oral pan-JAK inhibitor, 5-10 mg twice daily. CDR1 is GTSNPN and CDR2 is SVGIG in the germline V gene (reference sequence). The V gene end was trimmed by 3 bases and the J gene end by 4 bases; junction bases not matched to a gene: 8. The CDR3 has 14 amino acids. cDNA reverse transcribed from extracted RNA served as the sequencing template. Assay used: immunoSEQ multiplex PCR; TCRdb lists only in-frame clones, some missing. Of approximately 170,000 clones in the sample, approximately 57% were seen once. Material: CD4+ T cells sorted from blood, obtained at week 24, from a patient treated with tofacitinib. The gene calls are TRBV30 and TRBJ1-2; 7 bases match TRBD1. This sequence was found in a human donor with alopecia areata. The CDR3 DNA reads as TGTGCCTGGAGGACTATAGGGGGCAGCTATGGCTACACCTTC. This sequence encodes CAWRTIGGSYGYTF. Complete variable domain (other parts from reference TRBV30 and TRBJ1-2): SQTIHQWPATLVQPVGSPLSLECTVEGTSNPNLYWYRQAAGRGLQLLFYSVGIGQISSEVPQNLSASRPQDRQFILSSKKLLLSDSGFYLCAWRTIGGSYGYTFGSGTRLTVV.